This is a list of T cell receptor beta chains from one sample in a study of human T cells and chemical hapten exposure. TCRdb independently ran MiXCR on the RACE reads; one entry per CDR3 protein. The repertoire holds around 71,000 distinct CDR3 sequences, with approximately 9.8% as singletons. Here the sequenced sample was whole blood, taken in connection with sensitization to the hapten diphenylcyclopropenone (DPC). The receptors were sampled from a woman between 40 and 55 years old with alopecia areata. Some clones in this sample may be carry-over from other donors' samples. Each CDR3 is given with its conserved first and last residue. A D gene is named only where the DNA matches it firmly. The size field is filled for only some rows; it gives once, few, many or a size class.

v_gene	d_gene	j_gene	abundance	CDR3nt	CDR3aa
TRBV7-2	-	TRBJ2-2	many	TGTGCCAGCAGCTTCCTTGGGGGAGGGGAGCTGTTTTTT	CASSFLGGGELFF
TRBV14	TRBD2	TRBJ2-7	many	TGTGCCAGCAGTCGCTCGGGACTAGCATCCTACGAGCAGTACTTC	CASSRSGLASYEQYF
TRBV27	-	TRBJ2-7	many	TGTGCCAGCAGTTTTTCCAGGGTAGGCAGCGAGCAGTACTTC	CASSFSRVGSEQYF
TRBV11-3	-	TRBJ1-1	many	TGTGCCAGCAGCCCGCCGGGGTGGTCGGTGGACACTGAAGCTTTCTTT	CASSPPGWSVDTEAFF
TRBV5-5	TRBD1	TRBJ2-6	many	TGTGCCAGCAGCTCAGACCCGGGACAGGGGAATGCTGGGGCCAACGTCCTGACTTTC	CASSSDPGQGNAGANVLTF
TRBV7-9	-	TRBJ1-5	many	TGTGCCAGCAGCCTACAGGGTTTGGGTAATCAGCCCCAGCATTTT	CASSLQGLGNQPQHF
TRBV10-1	-	TRBJ2-7	many	TGCGCCAGCAGTGATGGCATTCCCTACGAGCAGTACTTC	CASSDGIPYEQYF
TRBV20-1	-	TRBJ2-4	few	TGCAGTGCTCCTGGACTAGCCAAAAACATTCAGTACTTC	CSAPGLAKNIQYF
TRBV6-5	-	TRBJ2-7	few	TGTGCCAGCAGTTACTCGAGTCAGGGGAGGTTCGAGCAGTACTTC	CASSYSSQGRFEQYF
TRBV7-9	TRBD2	TRBJ2-3	-	TGTGCCAGCAGCTGGACTAGCGCAGATACGCAGTATTTT	CASSWTSADTQYF
TRBV7-2	TRBD1	TRBJ1-5	many	TGTGCCAGCAGCCAAACAGGGGGCGCTGGCAATCAGCCCCAGCATTTT	CASSQTGGAGNQPQHF
TRBV12-3/TRBV12-4	-	TRBJ2-2	many	TGTGCCAGCAGTTTACCCCCGGGGGCACGGACCGGGGAGCTGTTTTTT	CASSLPPGARTGELFF
TRBV5-4	TRBD1	TRBJ2-1	many	TGTGCCAGCAGCGGGGGACAGGGGAATTTGCAGTTCTTC	CASSGGQGNLQFF
TRBV10-3	TRBD1	TRBJ1-1	many	TGTGCCATCAGTGACACCAGGGGGATCACTGAAGCTTTCTTT	CAISDTRGITEAFF
TRBV27	-	TRBJ2-2	many	TGTGCCAGCACCAGAGGGGGGCCAAACACCGGGGAGCTGTTTTTT	CASTRGGPNTGELFF
TRBV4-3	-	TRBJ2-4	many	TGCGCCAGCAGCCAAGGGACTAACCTAGCCAAAAACATTCAGTACTTC	CASSQGTNLAKNIQYF
TRBV7-2	TRBD1	TRBJ2-7	many	TGTGCCAGCAGCTCACCCGGGACAGGGAAATACGAGCAGTACTTC	CASSSPGTGKYEQYF
TRBV12-3/TRBV12-4	-	TRBJ2-7	-	TGTGCCAGCAGGCCGACAGGTTTAAACTCCTACGAGCAGTACTTC	CASRPTGLNSYEQYF
TRBV12-3/TRBV12-4	-	TRBJ1-5	many	TGTGCCAGCACTCAACACAGGGAGCATCAGCCCCAGCATTTT	CASTQHREHQPQHF
TRBV6-2/TRBV6-3	-	TRBJ2-1	few	TGTGCCAGCAGGGACAAGAATGAGCAGTTCTTC	CASRDKNEQFF
TRBV28	-	TRBJ2-3	many	TGTGCCAGCAGTGGACGGAGAACGCCAGATACGCAGTATTTT	CASSGRRTPDTQYF
TRBV5-1	-	TRBJ2-7	many	TGCGCCAGCTCCTACGGTGTGGGTTACGGCTTCTACGAGCAGTACTTC	CASSYGVGYGFYEQYF
TRBV10-2	-	TRBJ1-2	few	TGCGCCAGCAGTTCCCGCGGGGGCGATGGCTACACCTTC	CASSSRGGDGYTF
TRBV29-1	-	TRBJ2-2	few	TGCAGCGTTGAGAGATACACCGGGGAGCTGTTTTTT	CSVERYTGELFF
TRBV7-2	-	TRBJ2-7	-	TGTGCCAGCAGATACTCACGCGAGCAGTACTTC	CASRYSREQYF
TRBV6-5	-	TRBJ1-1	many	TGTGCCAGCAGTTACTCGATTTTTCTTCTGGGAGGCACTGAAGCTTTCTTT	CASSYSIFLLGGTEAFF
TRBV14	-	TRBJ2-5	many	TGTGCCAGCAGCCAGACGAAGCCCGCACAGCAATACCAAGAGACCCAGTACTTC	CASSQTKPAQQYQETQYF
TRBV14	TRBD1	TRBJ1-2	many	TGTGCCAGCAGCCATGTCGGACAGGGACGATCCTCTAAAACCTTC	CASSHVGQGRSSKTF
TRBV27	TRBD1	TRBJ2-2	-	TGTGCCAGCAGTTTATGGGGGACAGGGGTTATCGGGGAGCTGTTTTTT	CASSLWGTGVIGELFF